These 22 T cell receptor beta chains share one sample of origin, sequenced in a study of early T cells in non-severe SARS-CoV-2 infection. TCRdb itself ran the 5' RACE reads through MiXCR, one entry per CDR3 protein. The data show tens of thousands of distinct CDR3 sequences, 9.5% to 13% seen once. Sequenced sample: whole blood. Every receptor here comes from an adult who was a healthcare worker with PCR-confirmed SARS-CoV-2 infection or an uninfected control (not recorded which).

The chain carries TRBV19 and TRBJ2-3; no firm D call. The V end lost 4 bases, the J end lost 6 bases, and 14 bases lay between the germline ends. Looked up from germline, CDR1 is LNHDA and CDR2 is SQIVND (reference sequence). The CDR3 totals 14 residues. CDR3 coding DNA: TGTGCCAGTAGTAAACGCGTCGGCAAGGATACGCAGTATTTT. The encoded protein is CASSKRVGKDTQYF.

This clonotype was seen a handful of times. The V and J genes are TRBV28 and TRBJ1-5, with 8 bases matching TRBD1. From germline, CDR1 is MDHEN and CDR2 SYDVKM. Unmatched junction bases numbered 10, after V lost 6 bases and J lost 6 bases. The CDR3 has 15 amino acids. The CDR3 DNA reads TGTGCCAGCAGGACGACAGGGGTTATCGTTCAGCCCCAGCATTTT. Amino acid sequence: CASRTTGVIVQPQHF.

Only a few counts were recorded for this clonotype. The gene calls are TRBV29-1 and TRBJ1-1; D gene ambiguous. The length of the CDR3 is 15 residues. Germline V gene data show CDR1 as SQVTM and CDR2 as ANQGSEA. Trimming pared 3 bases from V and 1 base from J, leaving 15 bases between. CDR3 amino acids: CSVDRPKGQNTEAFF. The CDR3 nucleotides are TGCAGCGTTGACCGCCCCAAAGGTCAGAACACTGAAGCTTTCTTT.

This clonotype occurred many times. V and J are TRBV2 and TRBJ2-3, with a weak D call TRBD2 (5 bases). The CDR3 loop spans 12 amino acids. Germline CDR1 reads SNHLY; CDR2 reads FYNNEI. Trimming shortened V by 10 bases and J by 6 bases, and 14 bases separated the two germline ends. This chain's CDR3 is CATFYRGDTQYF. The CDR3, as DNA: TGTGCCACTTTTTACCGCGGGGATACGCAGTATTTT.

The sample holds a few counts of this clonotype. This sequence joins TRBV28 and TRBJ2-5; D unresolved. From germline, CDR1 is MDHEN and CDR2 SYDVKM. The V gene lost 7 bases and the J gene lost 5 bases, with 11 bases spanning the gap. The CDR3 spans 12 residues. CDR3 amino acids: CASKERFETQYF. The CDR3 nucleotides are TGTGCCAGCAAGGAACGCTTTGAGACCCAGTACTTC.

This clonotype was found a few times. CDR3 in DNA: TGTGCCAGCAGCTTAGGCACCCTAGGGCCTGGGGACGAGCAGTACTTC. It specifies CASSLGTLGPGDEQYF. This chain joins TRBV11-2 and TRBJ2-7; D gene unclear. The germline CDR1 and CDR2 sequences are SGHAT and FQNNGV. V was shortened by 1 base and J by 5 bases, with 18 bases between the two germline ends. The CDR3 runs 16 residues. The full variable domain, its missing parts supplied by reference TRBV11-2 and TRBJ2-7, is EAGVAQSPRYKIIEKRQSVAFWCNPISGHATLYWYQQILGQGPKLLIQFQNNGVVDDSQLPKDRFSAERLKGVDSTLKIQPAKLEDSAVYLCASSLGTLGPGDEQYFGPGTRLTVT.

Ten or more counts support this clonotype. The chain recombines TRBV5-1 with TRBJ2-2, with D possibly being TRBD2 (6 bases). This CDR3 has 15 residues. Germline CDR1 SGHRS, CDR2 YFSETQ. The V and J ends lost 1 base and 0 bases respectively, with 7 bases between them. CDR3 in DNA: TGCGCCAGCAGCTTGCCTAGCGCGAACACCGGGGAGCTGTTTTTT. This encodes CASSLPSANTGELFF.

This clonotype was seen at least ten times. The V and J genes are TRBV10-3 and TRBJ2-7; 14 nucleotides agree with TRBD2. V was clipped by 0 bases and J by 5 bases; unmatched bases: 6. This CDR3 is 17 amino acids long. Germline V gives CDR1 ENHRY, CDR2 SYGVKD. CDR3 protein: CAISESRGTSGSHEQYF. Written as DNA, the CDR3 is TGTGCCATCAGTGAGTCTCGCGGGACTAGCGGGAGTCACGAGCAGTACTTC.

The chain recombines TRBV18 with TRBJ2-5, with a possible D match to TRBD1 (6 bases). The CDR3 sequence is 13 residues long. Germline V gene sequence: CDR1 KGHSH, CDR2 LQKENI. With 2 bases removed from V and 4 bases from J, the gap between germline ends came to 8 bases. The CDR3: CASSPIGGETQYF. DNA of the CDR3: TGTGCCAGCTCACCAATAGGGGGAGAGACCCAGTACTTC.

This clonotype has at least ten counts. This chain connects TRBV28 to TRBJ2-7; perhaps TRBD2 as D (7 bases). This CDR3 has 15 residues. The V and J ends lost 3 bases and 5 bases respectively, with 17 bases between them. Germline CDR1 reads MDHEN; CDR2 reads SYDVKM. This CDR3 reads CASSFWGGGGHEQYF. The CDR3 DNA follows: TGTGCCAGCAGTTTTTGGGGCGGGGGCGGCCACGAGCAGTACTTC.

CDR3 bases: TGTGCCAGCAGGCCCGGACTAGCCGGGGACAATGAGCAGTTCTTC. Translation gives CASRPGLAGDNEQFF. The chain combines TRBV7-8 with TRBJ2-1; 8 bases are a match to TRBD2. This CDR3 is built from 15 residues. Germline values: CDR1 SGHVS, CDR2 FQNEAQ. V lost 6 bases and J lost 5; bases outside the gene matches: 9.

This clonotype was picked up many times. The chain employs TRBV6-5 and TRBJ2-2, with D possibly TRBD2 on 5 matching bases. Between the trimmed V and J ends, which lost 8 bases and 0 bases, there was a span of 16 bases. Germline V CDR1 and CDR2: MNHEY, SVGAGI. CDR3 length: 16 amino acids. The CDR3 protein is CASRELSHSNTGELFF. CDR3 bases: TGTGCCAGCCGGGAACTATCCCATTCGAACACCGGGGAGCTGTTTTTT.

The chain has TRBV5-4 and TRBJ2-1, with TRBD1 matching over 9 bases. Germline CDR1 reads SGHNT; CDR2 reads YYREEE (reference sequence). Germline trimming cut 4 bases from V and 8 bases from J; bases unmatched to any gene: 10. The CDR3 consists of 15 residues. The DNA for the CDR3 is TGTGCCAGCAGCGTGGGGGGACAGGGTCAGTATGAGCAGTTCTTC. This translates into CASSVGGQGQYEQFF.

This clonotype showed up just a few times. The chain is built from TRBV20-1 and TRBJ1-6; D might be TRBD1 (5 bases). Germline V CDR1 and CDR2: DFQATT, SNEGSKA (reference sequence). CDR3 length: 14 amino acids. With 3 bases removed from V and 3 bases from J, the gap between germline ends came to 9 bases. CDR3 nucleotide sequence: TGCAGTGCTAGCACGACAGACTATAATTCACCCCTCCACTTT. It specifies CSASTTDYNSPLHF.

The rearrangement uses TRBV7-9 and TRBJ1-4, with D perhaps TRBD1 (5 bases). Germline CDR1 and CDR2: SEHNR and FQNEAQ (reference sequence). V was shortened by 1 base and J by 3 bases, with 15 bases between the two germline ends. The length of the CDR3 is 17 residues. The CDR3 reads CASSLGDSPGANEKLFF. The DNA for the CDR3 is TGTGCCAGCAGCTTAGGGGACTCCCCTGGGGCTAATGAAAAACTGTTTTTT. The full variable domain, in which reference TRBV7-9 and TRBJ1-4 provide the parts outside the CDR3, is DTGVSQNPRHKITKRGQNVTFRCDPISEHNRLYWYRQTLGQGPEFLTYFQNEAQLEKSRLLSDRFSAERPKGSFSTLEIQRTEQGDSAMYLCASSLGDSPGANEKLFFGSGTQLSVL.

This chain uses TRBV29-1 with TRBJ1-1; a weak D match, TRBD1 (5 bases). CDR1 and CDR2 (germline): SQVTM, ANQGSEA. V was trimmed by 4 bases and J by 5 bases, leaving 11 bases between them. This CDR3 has 12 amino acids. For the CDR3, the DNA is TGCAGCGTTGCCGGGGGTGGTACTGAAGCTTTCTTT. Translation: CSVAGGGTEAFF.

This clonotype has only a few counts. This chain uses TRBV6-5 with TRBJ1-1; no firm D call. The ends were cut back, 7 bases at V and 3 bases at J, with 12 bases in the middle. CDR3 length: 13 residues. Germline loops: CDR1 MNHEY, CDR2 SVGAGI. This CDR3 reads CASIQRHDTEAFF. CDR3 bases: TGTGCCAGCATTCAGCGCCACGACACTGAAGCTTTCTTT.

This clonotype was observed a few times. The chain uses TRBV11-2 and TRBJ2-1; D unclear. Germline V gene data show CDR1 as SGHAT and CDR2 as FQNNGV. This CDR3 is built from 12 residues. Trimming left V 5 bases short and J 10 bases short, with 12 bases between. CDR3 amino acids: CASSRGLGEQFF. As DNA, the CDR3 is TGTGCCAGCAGCCGTGGCCTAGGGGAGCAGTTCTTC.

This chain links TRBV16 with TRBJ2-7, with 8 bases identical to TRBD1. After removal of 5 bases from V and 4 bases from J, the junction contained 4 bases not matched to a gene. The CDR3 is 13 amino acids. Germline V lookup: CDR1 KGHSY, CDR2 FQNENV. The CDR3 loop reads CASSDDRGYEQYF. CDR3 coding DNA: TGTGCCAGCAGCGACGACAGGGGATACGAGCAGTACTTC.

This clonotype was detected a few times. The chain is built from TRBV12-3 or TRBV12-4 and TRBJ1-6; D not resolved. This CDR3 is built from 14 residues. Trimming pared 3 bases from V and 9 bases from J, leaving 12 bases between. CDR3 DNA: TGTGCCAGCAGTTTCGGGATTTTGAGTTCACCCCTCCACTTT. It specifies CASSFGILSSPLHF.

This chain joins TRBV6-6 and TRBJ1-1; D uncertain. Trimming removed 0 bases at V and 2 bases at J, with 10 bases between. The CDR3 has 15 residues. Germline V lookup: CDR1 MNHNY, CDR2 SVGAGI (reference sequence). The DNA for the CDR3 is TGTGCCAGCAGTTACTCGCCAGATACTAACACTGAAGCTTTCTTT. This translates into CASSYSPDTNTEAFF.

Many counts were recorded for this clonotype. V gene TRBV7-2 combines with J gene TRBJ2-3, with 9 bases aligning to TRBD2. The V segment lost 5 bases and the J segment 0 bases; nucleotides outside the gene matches: 3. This CDR3 contains 15 residues. Germline CDR1 SGHTA, CDR2 FQGNSA. The DNA of the CDR3 is TGTGCCAGCAGCGCTAGCGGGACTAGCACAGATACGCAGTATTTT. It encodes CASSASGTSTDTQYF. The whole variable domain, remainder taken from reference TRBV7-2 and TRBJ2-3, is GAGVSQSPSNKVTEKGKDVELRCDPISGHTALYWYRQSLGQGLEFLIYFQGNSAPDKSGLPSDRFSAERTGGSVSTLTIQRTQQEDSAVYLCASSASGTSTDTQYFGPGTRLTVL.